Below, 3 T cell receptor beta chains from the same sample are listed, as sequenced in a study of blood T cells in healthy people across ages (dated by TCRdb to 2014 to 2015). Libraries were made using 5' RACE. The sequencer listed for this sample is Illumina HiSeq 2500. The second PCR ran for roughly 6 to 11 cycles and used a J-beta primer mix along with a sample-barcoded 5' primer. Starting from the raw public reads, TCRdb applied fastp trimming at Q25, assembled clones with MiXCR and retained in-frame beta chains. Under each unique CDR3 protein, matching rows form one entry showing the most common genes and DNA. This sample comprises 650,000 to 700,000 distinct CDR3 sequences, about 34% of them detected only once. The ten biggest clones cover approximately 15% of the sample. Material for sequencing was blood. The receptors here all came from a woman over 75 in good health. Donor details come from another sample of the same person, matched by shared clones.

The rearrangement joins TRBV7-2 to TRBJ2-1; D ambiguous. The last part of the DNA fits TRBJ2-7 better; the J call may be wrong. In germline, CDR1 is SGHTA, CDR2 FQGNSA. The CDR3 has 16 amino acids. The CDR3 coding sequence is TGTGCCAGCAGCCGATACTCGGGCAGCTCCTACAATGAGCAGTACTTC. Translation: CASSRYSGSSYNEQYF.

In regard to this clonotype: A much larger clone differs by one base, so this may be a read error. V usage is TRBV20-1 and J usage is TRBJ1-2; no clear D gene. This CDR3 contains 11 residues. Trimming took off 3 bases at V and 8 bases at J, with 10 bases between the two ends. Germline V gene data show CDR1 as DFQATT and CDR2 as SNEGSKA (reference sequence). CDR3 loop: CSASERDGYTF. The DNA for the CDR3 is TGCAGTGCTAGTGAGAGAGACGGCTACACCTTC.

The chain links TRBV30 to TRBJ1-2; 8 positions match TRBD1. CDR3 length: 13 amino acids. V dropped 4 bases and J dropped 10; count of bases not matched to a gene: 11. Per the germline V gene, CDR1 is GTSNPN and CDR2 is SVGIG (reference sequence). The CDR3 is CAWNRRDRRDYTF. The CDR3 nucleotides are TGTGCCTGGAATCGGCGGGACAGGCGGGACTACACCTTC.